Described below is a single T cell receptor (beta chain) sequence and its context. This entry belongs to a study of blood T cell repertoires in COVID-19. Whole-study context: Whether acute or convalescent, the COVID-19 samples came from the United States, Italy and Spain. T cells, B-cell-depleted T cells, or PBMCs supplied cDNA or gDNA.

Original analysis: Quantification of nucleated cells was approximated via reference gene primer amplification. Generated by immunoSEQ multiplex PCR, the TCRdb table keeps only in-frame clones and is missing some. The V and J calls and clone size come from that table; D and trimming were worked out from the DNA. The sample consists of hundreds of thousands of clones, 88% of them appearing once. From germline, CDR1 is MDHEN and CDR2 SYDVKM. The germline V and J ends were trimmed by 1 base and 0 bases, with 7 bases remaining between them. CDR3 length equals 16 residues. The sequenced sample consisted of peripheral blood. V usage is TRBV28 and J usage is TRBJ1-6; D ambiguous. This TCR derives from a woman aged 25 to 45 with acute or convalescent COVID-19. The CDR3 sequence is CASSLFRISYNSPLHF. CDR3 sequence (DNA): TGTGCCAGCAGTTTATTCAGGATCTCCTATAATTCACCCCTCCACTTT.